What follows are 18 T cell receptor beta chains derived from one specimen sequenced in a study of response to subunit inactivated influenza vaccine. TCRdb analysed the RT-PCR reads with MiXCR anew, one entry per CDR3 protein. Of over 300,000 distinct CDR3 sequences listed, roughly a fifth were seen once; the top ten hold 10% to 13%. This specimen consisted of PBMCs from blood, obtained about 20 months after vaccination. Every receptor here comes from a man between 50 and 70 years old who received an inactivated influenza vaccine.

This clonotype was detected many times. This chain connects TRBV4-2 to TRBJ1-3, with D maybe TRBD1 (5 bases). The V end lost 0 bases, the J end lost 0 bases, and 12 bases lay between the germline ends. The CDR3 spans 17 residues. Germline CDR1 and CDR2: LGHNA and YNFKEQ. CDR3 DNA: TGTGCCAGCAGCCAAGAATCGAGTGGGGGCTCTGGAAACACCATATATTTT. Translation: CASSQESSGGSGNTIYF.

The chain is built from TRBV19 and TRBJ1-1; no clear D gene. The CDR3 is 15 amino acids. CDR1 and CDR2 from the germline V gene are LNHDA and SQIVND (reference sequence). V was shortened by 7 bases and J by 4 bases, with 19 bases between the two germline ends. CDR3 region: CASTPPFRFGTEAFF. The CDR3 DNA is TGTGCCAGTACCCCTCCGTTTAGGTTCGGCACTGAAGCTTTCTTT.

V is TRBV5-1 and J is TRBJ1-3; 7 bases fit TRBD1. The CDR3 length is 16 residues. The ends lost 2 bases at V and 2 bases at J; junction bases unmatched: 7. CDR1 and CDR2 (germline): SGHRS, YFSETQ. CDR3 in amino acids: CASSLTGQSPGNTIYF. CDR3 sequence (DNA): TGCGCCAGCAGCTTAACGGGACAGTCACCTGGAAACACCATATATTTT.

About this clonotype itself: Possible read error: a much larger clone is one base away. In DNA form, the CDR3 reads TGCGCCAGCAGCTTGGAAGGGCAGGGCAATCAGGCCCAGCATTTT. The encoded protein is CASSLEGQGNQAQHF. The chain combines TRBV5-1 with TRBJ1-5, with D possibly TRBD1 on 5 matching bases. This CDR3 spans 15 amino acids. Germline CDR1 reads SGHRS; CDR2 reads YFSETQ.

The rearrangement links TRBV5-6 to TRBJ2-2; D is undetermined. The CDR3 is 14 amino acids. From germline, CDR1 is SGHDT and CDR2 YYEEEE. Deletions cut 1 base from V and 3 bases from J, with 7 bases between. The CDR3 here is CASSLSFYTGELFF. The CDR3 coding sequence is TGTGCCAGCAGCTTGTCCTTTTACACCGGGGAGCTGTTTTTT.

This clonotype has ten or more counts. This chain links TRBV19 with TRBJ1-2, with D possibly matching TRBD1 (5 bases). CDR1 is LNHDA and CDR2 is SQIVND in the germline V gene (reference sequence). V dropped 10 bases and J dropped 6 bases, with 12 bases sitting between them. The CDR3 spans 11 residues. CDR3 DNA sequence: TGTGCCACCCCAACCAGGGATGGCTACACCTTC. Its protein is CATPTRDGYTF. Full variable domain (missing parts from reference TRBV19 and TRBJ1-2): DGGITQSPKYLFRKEGQNVTLSCEQNLNHDAMYWYRQDPGQGLRLIYYSQIVNDFQKGDIAEGYSVSREKKESFPLTVTSAQKNPTAFYLCATPTRDGYTFGSGTRLTVV.

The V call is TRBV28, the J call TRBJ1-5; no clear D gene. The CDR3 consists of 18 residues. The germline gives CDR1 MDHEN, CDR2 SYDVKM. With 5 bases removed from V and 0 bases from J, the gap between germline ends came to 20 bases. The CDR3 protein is CASSQSMGLGSSNQPQHF. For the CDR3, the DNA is TGTGCCAGCAGTCAGTCTATGGGCCTAGGGAGTAGCAATCAGCCCCAGCATTTT.

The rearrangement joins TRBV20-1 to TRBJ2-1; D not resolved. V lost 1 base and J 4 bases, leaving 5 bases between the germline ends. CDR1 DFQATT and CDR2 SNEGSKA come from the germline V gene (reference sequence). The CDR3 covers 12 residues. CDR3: CSARGGYNEQFF. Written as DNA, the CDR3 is TGCAGTGCTAGAGGAGGATACAATGAGCAGTTCTTC.

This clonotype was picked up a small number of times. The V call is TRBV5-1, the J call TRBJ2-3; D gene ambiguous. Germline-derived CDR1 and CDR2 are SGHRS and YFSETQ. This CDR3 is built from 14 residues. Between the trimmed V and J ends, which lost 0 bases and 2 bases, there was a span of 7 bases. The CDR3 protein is CASSLGGYTDTQYF. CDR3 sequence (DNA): TGCGCCAGCAGCTTGGGTGGTTACACAGATACGCAGTATTTT.

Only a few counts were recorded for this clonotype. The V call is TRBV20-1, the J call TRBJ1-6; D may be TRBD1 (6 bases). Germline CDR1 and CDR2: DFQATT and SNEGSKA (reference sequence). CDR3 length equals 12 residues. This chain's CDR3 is CSPEAGDSPLHF. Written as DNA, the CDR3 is TGCAGCCCGGAGGCAGGGGATTCACCCCTCCACTTT.

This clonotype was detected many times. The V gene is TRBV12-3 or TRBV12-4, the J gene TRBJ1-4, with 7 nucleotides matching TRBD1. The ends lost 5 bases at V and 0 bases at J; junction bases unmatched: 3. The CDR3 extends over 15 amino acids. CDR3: CASSGTVATNEKLFF. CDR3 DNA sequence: TGTGCCAGCAGTGGGACAGTAGCAACTAATGAAAAACTGTTTTTT.

The CDR3 nucleotides are TGCAGTGCTAGATTCCAAGGGAGGGGCACTGAAGCTTTCTTT. It encodes CSARFQGRGTEAFF. The chain joins TRBV20-1 to TRBJ1-1, with TRBD1 as a possible D gene (5 bases). Germline CDR1 and CDR2: DFQATT and SNEGSKA (reference sequence). V lost 2 bases and J 4 bases, leaving 14 bases between the germline ends. The CDR3 extends over 14 amino acids.

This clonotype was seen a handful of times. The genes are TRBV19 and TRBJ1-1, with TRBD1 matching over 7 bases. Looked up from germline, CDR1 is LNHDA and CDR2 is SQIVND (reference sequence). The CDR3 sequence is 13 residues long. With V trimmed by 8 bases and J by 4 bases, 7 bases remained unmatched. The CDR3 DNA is TGTGCCAGTTCTCAGGGGGTCGGCACTGAAGCTTTCTTT. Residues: CASSQGVGTEAFF.

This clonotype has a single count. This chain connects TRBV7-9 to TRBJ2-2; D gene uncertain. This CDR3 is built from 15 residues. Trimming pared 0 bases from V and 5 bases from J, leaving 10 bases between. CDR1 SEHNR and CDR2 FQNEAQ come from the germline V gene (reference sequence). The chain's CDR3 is CASSLAGRITGELFF. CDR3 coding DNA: TGTGCCAGCAGCTTAGCGGGCCGGATAACCGGGGAGCTGTTTTTT.

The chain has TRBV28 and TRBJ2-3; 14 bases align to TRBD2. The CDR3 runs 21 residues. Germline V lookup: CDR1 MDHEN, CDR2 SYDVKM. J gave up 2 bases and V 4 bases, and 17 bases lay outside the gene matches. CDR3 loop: CASSSGAFGLAGGSPTDTQYF. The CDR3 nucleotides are TGTGCCAGCAGTTCGGGGGCTTTTGGACTAGCGGGAGGTTCTCCCACAGATACGCAGTATTTT.

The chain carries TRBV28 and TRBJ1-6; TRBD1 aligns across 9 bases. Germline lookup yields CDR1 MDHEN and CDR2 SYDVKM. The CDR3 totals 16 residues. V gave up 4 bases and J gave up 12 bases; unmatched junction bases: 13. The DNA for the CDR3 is TGTGCCAGCAGTTCGTCGACCGGGACAGGGTTTGGACCCCTCCACTTT. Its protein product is CASSSSTGTGFGPLHF.

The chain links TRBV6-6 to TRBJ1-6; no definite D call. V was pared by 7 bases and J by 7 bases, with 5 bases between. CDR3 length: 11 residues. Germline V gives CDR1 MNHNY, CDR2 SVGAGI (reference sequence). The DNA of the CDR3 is TGTGCCAGCAACTCGAATTCACCCCTCCACTTT. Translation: CASNSNSPLHF.

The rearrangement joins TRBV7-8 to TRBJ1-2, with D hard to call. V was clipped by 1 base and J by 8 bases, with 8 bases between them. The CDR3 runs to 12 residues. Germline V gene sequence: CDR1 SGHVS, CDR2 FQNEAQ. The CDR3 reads CASSLDFGGYTF. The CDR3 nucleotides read TGTGCCAGCAGCTTAGATTTCGGAGGCTACACCTTC.